Given below is one T cell receptor (beta chain) in context. Per the original methods: Amplification of reference gene primers was used by the study to estimate nucleated cell counts. Produced via immunoSEQ multiplex PCR; TCRdb's table is partial and in-frame only. V and J calls and clone size are given by that table; D and trimming were obtained from the DNA. In the table there are approximately 150,000 clones, approximately 82% of which are singletons. Two consecutive negative NP/OP PCR tests, clearance, or resolved symptoms defined Cohort 3 recovery. This record comes from a study of blood T cell repertoires in COVID-19. This CDR3 contains 18 residues. CDR1 MDHEN and CDR2 SYDVKM come from the germline V gene. Trimming removed 3 bases from V and 2 bases from J, with 23 bases in between.

This sequence joins TRBV28 and TRBJ2-7; D might be TRBD1 (6 bases). This receptor was taken from a man in his fifties or sixties who had recovered from COVID-19. The material sequenced was PBMCs or T cells enriched from blood (not recorded which). The CDR3 protein is CASSFDIETGDLTYEQYF. Written as DNA, the CDR3 is TGTGCCAGCAGTTTCGACATCGAGACAGGCGATCTCACCTACGAGCAGTACTTC.